Shown below are 31 T cell receptor beta chains from a single sample sequenced in a study of cytomegalovirus exposure and HLA in healthy donors. With 60 Vbeta and 13 Jbeta primers, the PCR was carried out. TCRdb's copy holds only in-frame clones and misses some; the assay was immunoSEQ multiplex PCR. The specimen's table records 55,000 to 70,000 clones. Sequencing was performed on PBMCs. All receptors derive from a female donor in good health and CMV-seropositive.

The chain carries TRBV14 and TRBJ1-2, with TRBD1 matching over 8 bases. Germline loops: CDR1 SGHDN, CDR2 FVKESK. The trim removed 2 bases at V and 4 bases at J, leaving 6 bases unmatched. This CDR3 is 15 amino acids long. CDR3 bases: TGTGCCAGCAGCCAACAACAGGGGGTGAGCTATGGCTACACCTTC. It yields the protein CASSQQQGVSYGYTF.

V usage is TRBV4-3 and J usage is TRBJ1-4, with D unresolved. V lost 4 bases, J lost 6 bases, and 18 bases lay in between. The CDR3 has 16 residues. From germline, CDR1 is LGHNA and CDR2 YSLEER. CDR3 residues: CASSPHPRGGDEKLFF. The CDR3 DNA reads TGCGCCAGCAGCCCGCACCCACGGGGAGGAGATGAAAAACTGTTTTTT.

This chain connects TRBV4-3 to TRBJ1-2, with 7 bases lining up with TRBD1. With 0 bases clipped from V and 7 bases from J, the junction kept 5 bases outside the gene matches. Germline CDR1 and CDR2: LGHNA and YSLEER. This CDR3 is built from 14 residues. In nucleotides, the CDR3 is TGCGCCAGCAGCCAAGAGGGCCAGGGGGGTGGCTACACCTTC. Its protein product is CASSQEGQGGGYTF.

The chain couples TRBV10-3 to TRBJ1-2; a possible D gene is TRBD1 (5 bases). Germline V gives CDR1 ENHRY, CDR2 SYGVKD. The CDR3 covers 13 residues. Deletions cut 3 bases from V and 4 bases from J, with 9 bases between. The CDR3, as DNA: TGTGCCATCAGTGATACAGGAACCTATGGCTACACCTTC. This translates into CAISDTGTYGYTF.

This chain links TRBV10-3 with TRBJ2-1; possible D gene TRBD1, 7 bases. The V gene's germline CDR1 is ENHRY and CDR2 SYGVKD. Deletions cut 5 bases from V and 0 bases from J, with 17 bases between. CDR3 length: 17 amino acids. The CDR3 nucleotides are TGTGCCATCAGTATTGAGGCGGGACAGCTCTCCTACAATGAGCAGTTCTTC. The encoded protein is CAISIEAGQLSYNEQFF.

The V call is TRBV29-1, the J call TRBJ1-1; no firm D call. The CDR3 contains 11 residues. Germline values: CDR1 SQVTM, CDR2 ANQGSEA. The V end lost 5 bases, the J end lost 5 bases, and 9 bases lay between the germline ends. CDR3 DNA sequence: TGCAGCGTTTCGGGGAATACTGAAGCTTTCTTT. Translated, it gives CSVSGNTEAFF.

The chain is built from TRBV6-6 and TRBJ1-4; D is ambiguous. The CDR3 covers 16 residues. The V and J ends lost 1 base and 5 bases respectively, with 14 bases between them. CDR1 is MNHNY and CDR2 is SVGAGI in the germline V gene (reference sequence). CDR3 DNA: TGTGCCAGCAGTTACTTTCCCCCACGGAGGAATGAAAAACTGTTTTTT. The encoded protein is CASSYFPPRRNEKLFF.

The CDR3 sequence: CASSYDDRASRYF. CDR3 nucleotide sequence: TGTGCCAGCAGTTACGACGACAGGGCTTCAAGGTATTTT. V usage is TRBV6-5 and J usage is TRBJ2-3; 7 nucleotides line up with TRBD1. CDR1 MNHEY and CDR2 SVGAGI come from the germline V gene. V shed 2 bases, J shed 14 bases, and the junction held 10 bases outside the gene matches. This CDR3 is built from 13 residues.

This sequence joins TRBV7-2 and TRBJ2-2, with D perhaps TRBD2 (5 bases). CDR1 is SGHTA, CDR2 FQGNSA, per germline. Trimming stripped 3 bases from V and 2 bases from J, with 10 bases between. There are 15 residues in the CDR3. This CDR3 is CASSFAAGNTGELFF. DNA for the CDR3: TGTGCCAGCAGCTTCGCCGCGGGTAACACCGGGGAGCTGTTTTTT.

As to this clone: The junction shows a germline mismatch at one end, possibly a read error. J is TRBJ2-7 and V is TRBV11-3; a possible D gene is TRBD2 (6 bases). The V gene's germline CDR1 is SGHNT and CDR2 YENEEA. The CDR3 covers 13 residues. This CDR3 reads CDSSLGTGSEQYF. The CDR3 nucleotides are TGTGACAGCAGCTTGGGGACTGGCTCCGAGCAGTACTTC.

This sequence joins TRBV27 and TRBJ2-1; D possibly corresponds to TRBD2 (5 bases). The germline gives CDR1 MNHEY, CDR2 SMNVEV (reference sequence). This CDR3 is built from 13 residues. With 5 bases removed from V and 6 bases from J, the gap between germline ends came to 11 bases. In nucleotides, the CDR3 is TGTGCCAGCAGTGCTAGCAGATTCAATGAGCAGTTCTTC. Amino acids: CASSASRFNEQFF.

The rearrangement joins TRBV4-1 to TRBJ1-1; 10 bases align to TRBD1. Germline loops: CDR1 MGHRA, CDR2 YSYEKL. The CDR3 is made up of 16 amino acids. Germline trimming cut 3 bases from V and 1 base from J; bases unmatched to any gene: 5. In DNA, the CDR3 is TGCGCCAGCAGCCAGGGACAGGGGTACCAGAACACTGAAGCTTTCTTT. Residues: CASSQGQGYQNTEAFF.

The rearrangement joins TRBV4-2 to TRBJ2-7; TRBD1 matches at 7 bases. In germline, CDR1 is LGHNA, CDR2 YNFKEQ. After removal of 6 bases from V and 0 bases from J, the junction contained 11 bases not matched to a gene. The CDR3 sequence is 16 residues long. This chain's CDR3 is CASRPTGVGISYEQYF. CDR3 nucleotide sequence: TGTGCCAGCAGACCTACAGGGGTAGGGATCTCCTACGAGCAGTACTTC.

The chain carries TRBV23-1 and TRBJ2-7; weak D call: TRBD1 (6 bases). TRBV23-1 is recorded as an ORF, its role being uncertain. Trimming shortened V by 1 base and J by 3 bases, and 13 bases separated the two germline ends. This CDR3 is built from 15 residues. In DNA form, the CDR3 reads TGCGCCAGCAGTCAATACCCCCGGGACAACTACGAGCAGTACTTC. It is translated as CASSQYPRDNYEQYF.

The V call is TRBV7-2, the J call TRBJ1-2; no clear D gene. Germline CDR1 is SGHTA and CDR2 is FQGNSA. This CDR3 comprises 14 residues. Trimming left V 1 base short and J 3 bases short, with 9 bases between. The CDR3 DNA is TGTGCCAGCAGCTTAGTTGGGCAGGACTATGGCTACACCTTC. Translated: CASSLVGQDYGYTF.

The rearrangement uses TRBV6-5 and TRBJ2-1, with 14 bases fitting TRBD2. CDR3 length equals 16 residues. V lost 4 bases to trimming and J lost 10 bases; unmatched junction nucleotides: 9. The V gene's germline CDR1 is MNHEY and CDR2 SVGAGI. CDR3 sequence: CASSWDGTSGRREQFF. Here the CDR3 DNA reads TGTGCCAGCAGTTGGGATGGGACTAGCGGGAGAAGGGAGCAGTTCTTC.

The chain couples TRBV11-2 to TRBJ2-7, with TRBD1 matching over 9 bases. The V gene end was trimmed by 5 bases and the J gene end by 3 bases; junction bases not matched to a gene: 5. The CDR3 totals 14 residues. The germline CDR1 and CDR2 sequences are SGHAT and FQNNGV. CDR3 nucleotide sequence: TGTGCCAGCAGCCGATCGGACAGGGGCTACGAGCAGTACTTC. This gives the protein CASSRSDRGYEQYF. Drawing the rest from reference TRBV11-2 and TRBJ2-7, the complete variable domain is EAGVAQSPRYKIIEKRQSVAFWCNPISGHATLYWYQQILGQGPKLLIQFQNNGVVDDSQLPKDRFSAERLKGVDSTLKIQPAKLEDSAVYLCASSRSDRGYEQYFGPGTRLTVT.

The CDR3 loop reads CASSLESGLAGQQFF. Here the CDR3 DNA reads TGTGCCAGCAGCTTGGAATCGGGACTAGCGGGACAGCAGTTCTTC. The chain couples TRBV7-6 to TRBJ2-1; 13 bases line up with TRBD2. CDR3 length: 15 amino acids. CDR1 is SGHVS and CDR2 is FNYEAQ in the germline V gene. Trimming removed 3 bases from V and 11 bases from J; junction bases left unmatched: 7. Looking up the rest from reference TRBV7-6 and TRBJ2-1 gives the full variable domain: GAGVSQSPRYKVTKRGQDVALRCDPISGHVSLYWYRQALGQGPEFLTYFNYEAQQDKSGLPNDRFSAERPEGSISTLTIQRTEQRDSAMYRCASSLESGLAGQQFFGPGTRLTVL.

The chain uses TRBV25-1 and TRBJ2-7; tentative D call: TRBD1 (5 bases). The V end lost 3 bases, the J end lost 6 bases, and 24 bases lay between the germline ends. Germline V gene sequence: CDR1 MGHDK, CDR2 SYGVNS. This CDR3 contains 17 residues. CDR3: CASSDLMGGDGASEQYF. The CDR3 nucleotides read TGTGCCAGCAGTGATCTGATGGGTGGGGATGGGGCCTCCGAGCAGTACTTC.

The J gene is TRBJ2-7, the V gene TRBV7-9, with 10 bases matching TRBD1. This CDR3 has 16 residues. The J segment lost 6 bases and the V segment lost 2 bases, leaving 10 bases of the junction unmatched. The germline V gene has CDR1 SEHNR and CDR2 FQNEAQ (reference sequence). This chain's CDR3 is CASSLFYGTGDPEQYF. The CDR3, as DNA: TGTGCCAGCAGCTTATTCTACGGGACAGGGGACCCCGAGCAGTACTTC.

The chain joins TRBV13 to TRBJ1-2; D remains unclear. There are 14 residues in the CDR3. Deletions cut 5 bases from V and 13 bases from J, with 23 bases between. CDR1 is PRHDT, CDR2 FYEKMQ, per germline (reference sequence). CDR3 nucleotides: TGTGCCAGCAGCCCGCGAGTAAGCTCCGGTCTGTCCACCTTC. It is translated as CASSPRVSSGLSTF.

The chain employs TRBV11-2 and TRBJ1-1, with a tentative D call TRBD1 (6 bases). Germline assignment: CDR1 SGHAT and CDR2 FQNNGV. The CDR3 extends over 14 amino acids. V was pared by 5 bases and J by 1 base, with 11 bases between. CDR3 nucleotide sequence: TGTGCCAGCAGCCAGGGACACGCGAACACTGAAGCTTTCTTT. Its protein product is CASSQGHANTEAFF.

This chain joins TRBV6-6 and TRBJ2-1, with 7 bases aligning to TRBD2. Germline CDR1 and CDR2: MNHNY and SVGAGI (reference sequence). The CDR3 has 14 residues. V dropped 11 bases and J dropped 2; count of bases not matched to a gene: 9. Here the CDR3 reads CALLPGGTYNEQFF. The CDR3 bases are TGTGCCCTTCTCCCGGGAGGCACCTACAATGAGCAGTTCTTC.

The chain uses TRBV25-1 and TRBJ1-4, with 7 positions matching TRBD1. J lost 7 bases, V lost 3 bases, and 5 bases had no gene match. The germline V gene encodes CDR1 MGHDK and CDR2 SYGVNS. The CDR3 is 14 residues long. The CDR3 region has the DNA TGTGCCAGCAGTGATTGGCAGGGGGGTGAAAAACTGTTTTTT. Protein: CASSDWQGGEKLFF.

The chain has TRBV29-1 and TRBJ2-7; tentatively, D is TRBD1 (5 bases). The CDR3 runs 13 residues. Germline V lookup: CDR1 SQVTM, CDR2 ANQGSEA. The V end was cut by 6 bases, the J end by 3 bases, with 15 bases between. CDR3 nucleotides: TGCAGCGTCCGGACACCGGGCGGCTACGAGCAGTACTTC. Translation: CSVRTPGGYEQYF.

V is TRBV9 and J is TRBJ2-7; TRBD2 might be the D (7 bases). Trimming pared 3 bases from V and 0 bases from J, leaving 10 bases between. CDR3 length: 14 amino acids. CDR1 is SGDLS and CDR2 is YYNGEE in the germline V gene. CDR3 sequence: CASSGGGLSYEQYF. CDR3 sequence (DNA): TGTGCCAGCAGCGGCGGGGGCCTCTCCTACGAGCAGTACTTC.

CDR3 residues: CSVDRPGFYGYTF. The CDR3 DNA sequence: TGCAGCGTTGATCGACCGGGGTTCTATGGCTACACCTTC. The rearrangement links TRBV29-1 to TRBJ1-2; D is undetermined. CDR3 length: 13 amino acids. V was trimmed by 3 bases and J by 4 bases, leaving 12 bases between them. CDR1 SQVTM and CDR2 ANQGSEA come from the germline V gene.

CDR3 sequence reads: CASSPDRGSGNTIYF. Written as DNA, the CDR3 is TGTGCCAGCAGCCCCGACCGGGGCTCTGGAAACACCATATATTTT. The rearrangement uses TRBV4-2 and TRBJ1-3; D is uncertain. The V end lost 4 bases, the J end lost 0 bases, and 10 bases lay between the germline ends. The CDR3 covers 15 residues. Per germline, CDR1 LGHNA and CDR2 YNFKEQ.

V usage is TRBV7-2 and J usage is TRBJ1-1; a weak D match, TRBD1 (5 bases). The CDR3 sequence is 13 residues long. In germline, CDR1 is SGHTA, CDR2 FQGNSA. Trimming took 1 base from V and 4 from J, leaving 7 bases between them. This CDR3 is CASSLGQFTEAFF. CDR3 DNA sequence: TGTGCCAGCAGCTTAGGACAGTTCACTGAAGCTTTCTTT. Full variable domain (missing parts from reference TRBV7-2 and TRBJ1-1): GAGVSQSPSNKVTEKGKDVELRCDPISGHTALYWYRQSLGQGLEFLIYFQGNSAPDKSGLPSDRFSAERTGGSVSTLTIQRTQQEDSAVYLCASSLGQFTEAFFGQGTRLTVV.

This chain uses TRBV30 with TRBJ2-3, with 9 bases that match TRBD2. J was trimmed by 4 bases and V by 6 bases; bases with no gene match: 5. The CDR3 extends over 13 amino acids. The germline CDR1 and CDR2 sequences are GTSNPN and SVGIG (reference sequence). The CDR3 nucleotides read TGTGCCTGCAGCCAGCGGGAGGCAGATACGCAGTATTTT. This sequence encodes CACSQREADTQYF. The whole variable domain, remainder taken from reference TRBV30 and TRBJ2-3, is SQTIHQWPATLVQPVGSPLSLECTVEGTSNPNLYWYRQAAGRGLQLLFYSVGIGQISSEVPQNLSASRPQDRQFILSSKKLLLSDSGFYLCACSQREADTQYFGPGTRLTVL.

The chain links TRBV30 to TRBJ1-1; D perhaps matches TRBD1 (5 bases). The CDR3 consists of 13 residues. From germline, CDR1 is GTSNPN and CDR2 SVGIG (reference sequence). V lost 4 bases and J 4 bases, leaving 13 bases between the germline ends. CDR3 loop: CAWTALGGTEAFF. CDR3 DNA sequence: TGTGCCTGGACCGCTCTGGGGGGCACTGAAGCTTTCTTT.